This T cell receptor beta chain was documented in a study of control samples from healthy donors and cancer patients. From germline, CDR1 is MNHEY and CDR2 SMNVEV (reference sequence). The J segment lost 9 bases and the V segment lost 2 bases, leaving 6 bases of the junction unmatched. The CDR3 contains 14 residues. Assay: immunoSEQ multiplex PCR; the TCRdb copy retains only in-frame clones and omits some. The sample includes some 96,000 clones, over 85% seen only once; the top ten take approximately 8%. The sequence was collected from a man between 18 and 35 years old in good health. Material for sequencing was blood. The chain carries TRBV27 and TRBJ2-1; 8 nucleotides line up with TRBD2. CDR3 DNA sequence: TGTGCCAGCAGTTTAATCCGGGAGGGCGGTGAGCAGTTCTTC. Residues: CASSLIREGGEQFF.